This T cell receptor beta chain stems from a study of blood T cell repertoires in COVID-19. TCRdb keeps only in-frame clones here, not all; method: immunoSEQ multiplex PCR. The sample lists around 250,000 clones, over 70% occurring once. V lost 2 bases and J 7 bases, leaving 20 bases between the germline ends. The CDR3 is 16 amino acids. Per the germline V gene, CDR1 is SGHAT and CDR2 is FQDESV (reference sequence). This clone was detected once. Sequenced input: peripheral blood. The receptor was isolated from a woman aged 65 to 85 with COVID-19, enrolled during active disease. The chain links TRBV11-1 to TRBJ1-1; D unclear. The CDR3 coding sequence is TGTGCCAGCAGCTTATCGAGCCCCGGGTTGGTTGTTGAAGCTTTCTTT. This codes for CASSLSSPGLVVEAFF. The full variable domain, completed using reference TRBV11-1 and TRBJ1-1, is EAEVAQSPRYKITEKSQAVAFWCDPISGHATLYWYRQILGQGPELLVQFQDESVVDDSQLPKDRFSAERLKGVDSTLKIQPAELGDSAMYLCASSLSSPGLVVEAFFGQGTRLTVV.